A selection of T cell receptor beta chains follows, all from one sample in a study of CD8+CD57+ T cells in acquired aplastic anemia. Each CDR3 protein is one row after TCRdb ran MiXCR on the reads. The data show roughly 160,000 distinct CDR3 sequences, more than 45% seen once. The sequenced sample was sorted CD4+, CD8+, or CD8+CD57+ T cells (not recorded which) from PBMCs. These receptors originate from a human donor with aplastic anemia. The CDR3 runs from the conserved cysteine through the conserved F or W. A D gene is named only where the DNA matches it firmly. Only part of the rows carry a size: once, few, many, or a class if the clone is expanded.

clone_size d_call j_call v_call cdr3_aa cdr3_nt
NA NA TRBJ1-1 TRBV12-3/TRBV12-4 CASSLRDRAFF TGTGCCAGCAGTCTAAGGGACCGGGCTTTCTTT
many NA TRBJ1-5 TRBV5-1 CASSLEWDQPQHF TGCGCCAGCAGCTTGGAATGGGATCAGCCCCAGCATTTT
many NA TRBJ2-7 TRBV7-2 CASSLLGASLSYEQYF TGTGCCAGCAGCTTACTTGGGGCTTCCTTATCTTACGAGCAGTACTTC
NA TRBD1 TRBJ1-2 TRBV25-1 CASSEMGTELGYGYTF TGTGCCAGCAGTGAAATGGGGACAGAACTTGGCTATGGCTACACCTTC
NA TRBD2 TRBJ2-3 TRBV20-1 CSAKGAGGLQSDTQYF TGCAGTGCTAAAGGGGCGGGGGGGCTGCAATCAGATACGCAGTATTTT
many TRBD2 TRBJ2-3 TRBV29-1 CSVGTSGNTDTQYF TGCAGCGTCGGGACTAGCGGTAACACAGATACGCAGTATTTT
few NA TRBJ1-1 TRBV4-2 CASSLLGRLNTEAFF TGTGCCAGCAGCCTCCTGGGGAGGCTGAACACTGAAGCTTTCTTT
NA NA TRBJ2-1 TRBV9 CASSVREPHEQFF TGTGCCAGCAGCGTCCGCGAGCCCCATGAGCAGTTCTTC
NA NA TRBJ1-2 TRBV25-1 CASKDHGGYGYTF TGTGCCAGCAAGGATCACGGCGGCTATGGCTACACCTTC
NA NA TRBJ2-5 TRBV6-2/TRBV6-3 CVSSYSVSVRETQYF TGTGTCAGCAGTTACTCCGTTTCTGTGCGGGAGACCCAGTACTTC